The T cell receptor (beta chain) described here comes from a study of CD8+CD57+ T cells in acquired aplastic anemia. Study observations and caveats: Patients shared under 30 CD8+ CDR3 sequences with controls.

The CDR3 extends over 15 amino acids. Germline CDR1 is ENHRY and CDR2 is SYGVKD. Deletions cut 2 bases from V and 0 bases from J, with 8 bases between. Individuals selected for sequencing had exhibited CD8+CD57+ cell expansion on flow cytometry. For this clonotype: Its antigen is as yet unknown.

Genomic DNA constituted the template upon which TCR beta VDJ and CDR3 profiling was performed. One entry per CDR3 protein, called by TCRdb with MiXCR from the reads. The sample records 200,000 to 250,000 distinct CDR3 sequences, 60% to 80% being singletons. The sequence derives from a human donor with aplastic anemia. Material: sorted CD4+, CD8+, or CD8+CD57+ T cells (not recorded which) from PBMCs. The chain employs TRBV10-3 and TRBJ1-3, with D uncertain. The CDR3 nucleotides are TGTGCCATCAGTGAGGGTCCACGCTCTGGAAACACCATATATTTT. Its protein product is CAISEGPRSGNTIYF.